The 28 T cell receptor beta chains below were found in one sample sequenced in a study of cytomegalovirus exposure and HLA in healthy donors. Amplification used 60 Vbeta primers and 13 Jbeta primers. Only in-frame clones appear in the TCRdb table, and some are missing; sequencing was by immunoSEQ multiplex PCR. Across some 53,000 clones, the top ten clones capture 10% to 15% of the sample. Source material: PBMCs. All receptors derive from a woman aged 55-69 years in good health and CMV-seropositive.

In the case of this clone: Other DNA sequences in this specimen translate into the identical CDR3. The genes are TRBV11-3 and TRBJ1-6; TRBD1 aligns across 10 bases. This CDR3 spans 15 amino acids. Germline CDR1 and CDR2: SGHNT and YENEEA. Unmatched junction bases numbered 4, after V lost 4 bases and J lost 7 bases. CDR3 region: CASSYGGQGNSPLHF. The CDR3 DNA follows: TGTGCCAGCAGCTACGGGGGACAGGGGAATTCACCCCTCCACTTT.

The CDR3 nucleotides are TGCAGTGCTCCCTACTATGGCTACACCTTC. Translated, it gives CSAPYYGYTF. V and J are TRBV20-1 and TRBJ1-2; D remains ambiguous. The germline CDR1 and CDR2 sequences are DFQATT and SNEGSKA (reference sequence). V lost 5 bases, J lost 3 bases, and 4 bases lay in between. This CDR3 region has 10 residues.

The V and J genes are TRBV19 and TRBJ1-1, with TRBD1 matching over 7 bases. V lost 6 bases to trimming and J lost 1 base; unmatched junction nucleotides: 5. This CDR3 has 14 amino acids. Germline V gene sequence: CDR1 LNHDA, CDR2 SQIVND (reference sequence). The CDR3 bases are TGTGCCAGTAGGCATCAGGGGGGGAACACTGAAGCTTTCTTT. This translates into CASRHQGGNTEAFF.

The rearrangement joins TRBV2 to TRBJ2-7; 8 bases match TRBD1. The CDR3 consists of 14 residues. The V and J ends lost 5 bases and 2 bases, in that order; junction bases with no gene match: 5. Germline V gene data show CDR1 as SNHLY and CDR2 as FYNNEI. The CDR3 loop reads CASSRQGITYEQYF. For the CDR3, the DNA is TGTGCCAGCAGTAGACAGGGGATCACCTACGAGCAGTACTTC.

The CDR3 here is CASSHGLAVYNEQFF. As DNA, the CDR3 is TGTGCCAGCAGCCACGGACTAGCGGTCTACAATGAGCAGTTCTTC. The chain recombines TRBV4-2 with TRBJ2-1, with 10 bases matching TRBD2. Trimming at V came to 3 bases and at J to 3 bases, leaving 2 bases not matched to a gene. This CDR3 is built from 15 residues. Germline CDR1 LGHNA, CDR2 YNFKEQ.

The rearrangement links TRBV19 to TRBJ1-1; 12 bases line up with TRBD1. This CDR3 has 17 residues. Trimming took 4 bases from V and 0 from J; bases not matched to a gene: 6. From germline, CDR1 is LNHDA and CDR2 SQIVND (reference sequence). CDR3 sequence reads: CASSRGQGAPMNTEAFF. CDR3 DNA sequence: TGTGCCAGTAGTAGGGGACAGGGGGCGCCCATGAACACTGAAGCTTTCTTT.

The chain employs TRBV7-2 and TRBJ2-7; maybe TRBD2 (6 bases). Trimming cost V 2 bases and J 3 bases, with 14 bases left between them. From germline, CDR1 is SGHTA and CDR2 FQGNSA. The CDR3 spans 15 residues. The CDR3 coding sequence is TGTGCCAGCAGCTTAAAGGAGGGAAAAGGCTACGAGCAGTACTTC. It codes for CASSLKEGKGYEQYF.

This chain joins TRBV4-2 and TRBJ2-2, with D possibly matching TRBD2 (5 bases). Trimming removed 1 base at V and 5 bases at J, with 11 bases between. This CDR3 has 15 amino acids. Germline values: CDR1 LGHNA, CDR2 YNFKEQ. The CDR3 protein is CASSQGTERTGELFF. The CDR3 DNA follows: TGTGCCAGCAGCCAAGGGACGGAGCGGACCGGGGAGCTGTTTTTT.

The rearrangement links TRBV10-3 to TRBJ2-2, with unresolved D. CDR3 length: 14 residues. Looked up from germline, CDR1 is ENHRY and CDR2 is SYGVKD. Deletions cut 9 bases from V and 1 base from J, with 12 bases between. Here the CDR3 reads CAIRETENTGELFF. The CDR3 DNA reads as TGTGCCATTCGCGAGACTGAGAACACCGGGGAGCTGTTTTTT.

The rearrangement uses TRBV7-2 and TRBJ2-7, with a weak D call TRBD2 (6 bases). The V end lost 5 bases, the J end lost 1 base, and 6 bases lay between the germline ends. Germline assignment: CDR1 SGHTA and CDR2 FQGNSA. CDR3 length: 12 residues. CDR3 amino acids: CASSGGSYEQYF. The CDR3, as DNA: TGTGCCAGCAGCGGAGGGTCCTACGAGCAGTACTTC.

The rearrangement links TRBV5-1 to TRBJ1-6; TRBD1 agrees at 8 bases. The germline gives CDR1 SGHRS, CDR2 YFSETQ. With V trimmed by 5 bases and J by 5 bases, 6 bases remained unmatched. This CDR3 contains 15 residues. CDR3 in DNA: TGCGCCAGCAGAACCGGACAGGGCAATAATTCACCCCTCCACTTT. Amino acid sequence: CASRTGQGNNSPLHF. The full variable domain, rest sourced from reference TRBV5-1 and TRBJ1-6, is KAGVTQTPRYLIKTRGQQVTLSCSPISGHRSVSWYQQTPGQGLQFLFEYFSETQRNKGNFPGRFSGRQFSNSRSEMNVSTLELGDSALYLCASRTGQGNNSPLHFGNGTRLTVT.

This chain links TRBV7-9 with TRBJ2-1; 9 bases line up with TRBD2. Germline V gene sequence: CDR1 SEHNR, CDR2 FQNEAQ (reference sequence). The CDR3 has 15 residues. Losses at the gene ends were 1 base for V and 6 bases for J; bases not matched to a gene: 4. CDR3 sequence reads: CASSLGAGGPNEQFF. CDR3 DNA: TGTGCCAGCAGCTTAGGAGCGGGGGGACCCAATGAGCAGTTCTTC.

This sequence joins TRBV6-6 and TRBJ2-5, with TRBD1 matching over 9 bases. CDR3 length: 14 residues. Germline V CDR1 and CDR2: MNHNY, SVGAGI (reference sequence). V lost 3 bases to trimming and J lost 4 bases; unmatched junction nucleotides: 3. The CDR3, as DNA: TGTGCCAGCAGTTATGGGACAGGGCCAGAGACCCAGTACTTC. This encodes CASSYGTGPETQYF.

The chain carries TRBV7-9 and TRBJ2-3; D possibly corresponds to TRBD1 (5 bases). V lost 5 bases and J 0 bases, leaving 12 bases between the germline ends. This CDR3 has 15 residues. From germline, CDR1 is SEHNR and CDR2 FQNEAQ (reference sequence). CDR3 coding DNA: TGTGCCAGCAGCCGACAGTTCGGGAGCACAGATACGCAGTATTTT. Protein: CASSRQFGSTDTQYF.

The chain uses TRBV29-1 and TRBJ2-7; 8 bases fit TRBD2. The V gene's germline CDR1 is SQVTM and CDR2 ANQGSEA. V lost 4 bases to trimming and J lost 5 bases; unmatched junction nucleotides: 10. The CDR3 contains 14 residues. CDR3 bases: TGCAGCGTTGCGGGTGGGCGGGGGGCAGACGAGCAGTACTTC. Encoded protein: CSVAGGRGADEQYF.

V is TRBV6-5 and J is TRBJ1-2; a possible D gene is TRBD1 (6 bases). The CDR3 sequence is 14 residues long. The V and J ends lost 0 bases and 8 bases respectively, with 13 bases between them. Germline V gives CDR1 MNHEY, CDR2 SVGAGI. The CDR3 DNA reads as TGTGCCAGCAGTTACTCGCGACTCCAGGGGGGCTACACCTTC. Translated, it gives CASSYSRLQGGYTF.

Here the CDR3 reads CASTQGQGALGYTF. The CDR3 DNA follows: TGCGCCAGCACCCAGGGACAGGGGGCGCTTGGCTACACCTTC. The chain carries TRBV5-1 and TRBJ1-2; 12 bases are a match to TRBD1. J gave up 7 bases and V 6 bases, and 7 bases lay outside the gene matches. CDR3 length: 14 amino acids. Germline V CDR1 and CDR2: SGHRS, YFSETQ. Full variable domain (outside the CDR3, taken from reference TRBV5-1 and TRBJ1-2): KAGVTQTPRYLIKTRGQQVTLSCSPISGHRSVSWYQQTPGQGLQFLFEYFSETQRNKGNFPGRFSGRQFSNSRSEMNVSTLELGDSALYLCASTQGQGALGYTFGSGTRLTVV.

V usage is TRBV6-6 and J usage is TRBJ2-7; 7 bases line up with TRBD2. Looked up from germline, CDR1 is MNHNY and CDR2 is SVGAGI (reference sequence). This CDR3 is 16 amino acids long. The J segment lost 2 bases and the V segment lost 2 bases, leaving 9 bases of the junction unmatched. The chain's CDR3 is CASSYHRGGGAYEQYF. CDR3 DNA sequence: TGTGCCAGCAGTTACCACCGCGGCGGGGGAGCCTACGAGCAGTACTTC.

The CDR3 bases are TGTGCCAGCAGCAATTTGTATAGCAGTACCAACAATGAAAAACTGTTTTTT. This encodes CASSNLYSSTNNEKLFF. This chain joins TRBV21-1 and TRBJ1-4. TRBV21-1 is noted as a pseudogene. This CDR3 is built from 17 residues.

The rearrangement links TRBV11-2 to TRBJ1-4, with a possible D match to TRBD1 (5 bases). The CDR3 is 13 amino acids. Trimming left V 6 bases short and J 8 bases short, with 13 bases between. Germline V gives CDR1 SGHAT, CDR2 FQNNGV. CDR3 region: CASRLRVQEKLFF. The CDR3 nucleotides are TGTGCCAGCAGACTCAGGGTGCAGGAAAAACTGTTTTTT. Combining the CDR3 with reference TRBV11-2 and TRBJ1-4 gives the whole variable domain EAGVAQSPRYKIIEKRQSVAFWCNPISGHATLYWYQQILGQGPKLLIQFQNNGVVDDSQLPKDRFSAERLKGVDSTLKIQPAKLEDSAVYLCASRLRVQEKLFFGSGTQLSVL.

V gene TRBV5-6 combines with J gene TRBJ2-2, with 8 bases aligning to TRBD1. V shed 4 bases and J 6 bases; nucleotides not matched to a gene: 5. Germline loops: CDR1 SGHDT, CDR2 YYEEEE. The CDR3 spans 14 residues. CDR3 in amino acids: CASSGMTGAGELFF. CDR3 sequence (DNA): TGTGCCAGCAGCGGAATGACAGGGGCCGGGGAGCTGTTTTTT.

This chain connects TRBV5-1 to TRBJ2-7; possible D gene TRBD1, 5 bases. Germline V gene data show CDR1 as SGHRS and CDR2 as YFSETQ. This CDR3 is built from 14 residues. V gave up 0 bases and J gave up 0 bases, with 7 bases separating them. The DNA for the CDR3 is TGCGCCAGCAGCTTGGGACAGACCTCCTACGAGCAGTACTTC. Its protein is CASSLGQTSYEQYF.

The chain carries TRBV10-3 and TRBJ2-6; 9 nucleotides line up with TRBD1. CDR1 is ENHRY and CDR2 is SYGVKD in the germline V gene. This CDR3 is built from 17 residues. The junction had 4 bases not matched to a gene; V was cut back by 4 bases and J by 0 bases. CDR3 DNA: TGTGCCATCAGTGCGGGACAGGGACCCTCTGGGGCCAACGTCCTGACTTTC. As protein: CAISAGQGPSGANVLTF.

The chain couples TRBV7-6 to TRBJ1-1; no firm D call. Trimming stripped 1 base from V and 11 bases from J, with 17 bases between. The CDR3 has 14 amino acids. Per germline, CDR1 SGHVS and CDR2 FNYEAQ. CDR3 DNA: TGTGCCAGCAGCTTAGGAGGTTTGGGTGGCCGTGCTTTCTTT. Translating gives CASSLGGLGGRAFF. The variable domain in full, completed from reference TRBV7-6 and TRBJ1-1, reads GAGVSQSPRYKVTKRGQDVALRCDPISGHVSLYWYRQALGQGPEFLTYFNYEAQQDKSGLPNDRFSAERPEGSISTLTIQRTEQRDSAMYRCASSLGGLGGRAFFGQGTRLTVV.

The chain is built from TRBV19 and TRBJ2-7; the D gene is possibly TRBD1 (5 bases). Trimming took 6 bases from V and 0 from J, leaving 12 bases between them. This CDR3 is built from 14 residues. CDR1 and CDR2 (germline): LNHDA, SQIVND (reference sequence). DNA for the CDR3: TGTGCCAGTAGCCCAGGGCTTAGCTCCTACGAGCAGTACTTC. It codes for CASSPGLSSYEQYF.

The gene calls are TRBV5-8 and TRBJ2-1; D is ambiguous. Germline V CDR1 and CDR2: SGHTS, YDEGEE. The CDR3 covers 13 residues. Trimming removed 1 base at V and 3 bases at J, with 5 bases between. The CDR3 reads CASSLPGYNEQFF. In nucleotides, the CDR3 is TGTGCCAGCAGCTTGCCAGGCTACAATGAGCAGTTCTTC.

The rearrangement uses TRBV5-6 and TRBJ1-4; D might be TRBD1 (6 bases). Germline V gene sequence: CDR1 SGHDT, CDR2 YYEEEE. The CDR3 runs to 15 residues. The V end lost 5 bases, the J end lost 1 base, and 12 bases lay between the germline ends. The CDR3 DNA is TGTGCCAGCAGTCCTTACAGGGAAACTAATGAAAAACTGTTTTTT. Translation gives CASSPYRETNEKLFF. Combining the CDR3 with reference TRBV5-6 and TRBJ1-4 gives the whole variable domain DAGVTQSPTHLIKTRGQQVTLRCSPKSGHDTVSWYQQALGQGPQFIFQYYEEEERQRGNFPDRFSGHQFPNYSSELNVNALLLGDSALYLCASSPYRETNEKLFFGSGTQLSVL.

The chain has TRBV19 and TRBJ1-2, with a weak D call TRBD1 (6 bases). This CDR3 is built from 15 residues. The V and J ends lost 4 bases and 4 bases respectively, with 16 bases between them. Germline V gene data show CDR1 as LNHDA and CDR2 as SQIVND (reference sequence). CDR3 coding DNA: TGTGCCAGTAGTACAAGACAGGTGGGAAGCTATGGCTACACCTTC. It is translated as CASSTRQVGSYGYTF.